These 8 T cell receptor beta chains came from one sample sequenced in a study of blood T cell repertoires in COVID-19. TCRdb's copy holds only in-frame clones and misses some; the assay was immunoSEQ multiplex PCR. The sample has 150,000 to 200,000 clones, approximately 81% seen once. The sequencing input was peripheral blood. All receptors derive from a woman in her 70s with COVID-19, enrolled during active disease.

J is TRBJ1-1 and V is TRBV12-3 or TRBV12-4, with D possibly being TRBD1 (5 bases). The V end was cut by 3 bases, the J end by 4 bases, with 9 bases between. CDR3 length equals 13 residues. The CDR3 here is CASSLGLVTEAFF. CDR3 nucleotides: TGTGCCAGCAGTTTGGGGCTGGTCACTGAAGCTTTCTTT.

This chain links TRBV23-1 with TRBJ2-7; D is unclear. TRBV23-1 is sorted into the ORF group, with uncertain function. CDR3 length: 14 residues. V lost 4 bases to trimming and J lost 3 bases, with 13 bases between them. The CDR3 DNA reads as TGCGCCAGCAGTCCCTACGACTGCGGCTACGAGCAGTACGTC. This sequence encodes CASSPYDCGYEQYV.

The chain couples TRBV10-1 to TRBJ2-1; 7 bases are shared with TRBD2. Germline-derived CDR1 and CDR2 are WNHNN and SYGVQD (reference sequence). Trimming at V came to 0 bases and at J to 1 base, leaving 6 bases not matched to a gene. The CDR3 consists of 17 residues. CDR3 DNA: TGCGCCAGCAGTGAGTCGATCGCCGGGGGGTCCTACAATGAGCAGTTCTTC. Translating it yields CASSESIAGGSYNEQFF.

This clone has a single count. This chain uses TRBV2 with TRBJ1-6; D may be TRBD1 (5 bases). The V end lost 6 bases, the J end lost 8 bases, and 11 bases lay between the germline ends. The CDR3 totals 13 residues. CDR1 SNHLY and CDR2 FYNNEI come from the germline V gene. In DNA, the CDR3 is TGTGCCAGCAGCACTGGGGCTTATTCACCCCTCCACTTT. It is translated as CASSTGAYSPLHF.

The genes are TRBV3-1 (or the pseudogene TRBV3-2) and TRBJ1-1; D call uncertain. There are 12 residues in the CDR3. The V gene lost 2 bases and the J gene lost 8 bases, with 9 bases spanning the gap. Germline CDR1 is LGHDT and CDR2 is YNNKEL (reference sequence). The CDR3 loop is CASSQYSGEAFF. CDR3 in DNA: TGTGCCAGCAGCCAATATAGCGGAGAAGCTTTCTTT.

J is TRBJ2-5 and V is TRBV6-2 or TRBV6-3; D gene ambiguous. CDR3 length: 11 residues. The germline CDR1 and CDR2 sequences are MNHEY and SVGEGT. V lost 5 bases to trimming and J lost 5 bases, with 6 bases between them. The CDR3 sequence: CASSPSETQYF. CDR3 coding DNA: TGTGCCAGCAGTCCATCCGAGACCCAGTACTTC.

This rearrangement joins TRBV5-1 to TRBJ1-1, with D unresolved. The CDR3 runs 13 residues. The germline V and J ends were trimmed by 6 bases and 7 bases, with 16 bases remaining between them. Germline-derived CDR1 and CDR2 are SGHRS and YFSETQ. CDR3 region: CASITPTGNEAFF. The CDR3 DNA is TGCGCCAGCATCACCCCTACCGGGAATGAAGCTTTCTTT.

The genes are TRBV3-1 (or the pseudogene TRBV3-2) and TRBJ2-1; weak D call: TRBD2 (6 bases). Per the germline V gene, CDR1 is LGHDT and CDR2 is YNNKEL (reference sequence). The V end was cut by 6 bases, the J end by 6 bases, with 18 bases between. CDR3 length: 15 amino acids. The CDR3 protein is CASSTAGGTLNEQFF. CDR3 coding DNA: TGTGCCAGCAGTACAGCGGGCGGGACCCTCAATGAGCAGTTCTTC.